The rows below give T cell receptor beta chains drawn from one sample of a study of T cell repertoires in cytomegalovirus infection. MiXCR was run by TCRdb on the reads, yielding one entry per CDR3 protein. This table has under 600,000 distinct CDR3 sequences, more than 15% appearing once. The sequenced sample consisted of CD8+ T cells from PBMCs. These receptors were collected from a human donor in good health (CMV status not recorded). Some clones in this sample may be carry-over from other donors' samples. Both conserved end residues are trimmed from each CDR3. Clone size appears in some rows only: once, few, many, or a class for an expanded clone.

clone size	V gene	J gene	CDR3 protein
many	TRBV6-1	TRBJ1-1	ASSWDRQYTEAF
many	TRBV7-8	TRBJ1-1	ASSLDLKNTEAF
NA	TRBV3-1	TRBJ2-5	ASAPGLVVFQETQY
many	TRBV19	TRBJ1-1	ASSFRGGSTEAF
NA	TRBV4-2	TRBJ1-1	ASSLESMNTEAF
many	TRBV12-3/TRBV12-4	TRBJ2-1	ASTMTGGSYNEQF
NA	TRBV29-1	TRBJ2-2	SAWGGTVNTGELF
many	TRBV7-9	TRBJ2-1	ASSPGTAPLNEQF
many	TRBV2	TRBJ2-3	ASTSGRELDTQY
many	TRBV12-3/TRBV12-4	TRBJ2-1	ASSFPSGRGGEQF
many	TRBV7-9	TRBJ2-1	ASSPDYLSTDEQF
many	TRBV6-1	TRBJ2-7	ASSSDSRDKSYEQY
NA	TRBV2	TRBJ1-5	ASSAGGRQPQH
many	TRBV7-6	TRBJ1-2	ASSFPETRAGDGYT
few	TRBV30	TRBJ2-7	AWSVWGREQY
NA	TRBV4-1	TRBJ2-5	ASSQVGRGVKETQY
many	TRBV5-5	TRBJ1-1	ASSFRQNRQLNTEAF
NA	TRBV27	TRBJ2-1	ASGKARDEQF